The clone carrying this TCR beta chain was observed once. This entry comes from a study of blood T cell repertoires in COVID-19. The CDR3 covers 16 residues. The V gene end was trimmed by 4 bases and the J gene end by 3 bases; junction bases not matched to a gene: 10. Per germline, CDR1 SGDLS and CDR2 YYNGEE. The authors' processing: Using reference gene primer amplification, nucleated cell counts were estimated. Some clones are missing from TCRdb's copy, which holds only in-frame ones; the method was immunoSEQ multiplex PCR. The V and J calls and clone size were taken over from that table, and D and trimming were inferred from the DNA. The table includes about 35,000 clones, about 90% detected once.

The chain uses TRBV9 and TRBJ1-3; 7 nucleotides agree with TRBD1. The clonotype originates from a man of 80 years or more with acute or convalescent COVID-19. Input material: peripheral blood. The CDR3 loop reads CASSIRGGEFGNTIYF. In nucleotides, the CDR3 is TGTGCCAGCAGCATCCGAGGGGGCGAGTTTGGAAACACCATATATTTT. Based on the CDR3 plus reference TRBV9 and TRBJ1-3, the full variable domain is DSGVTQTPKHLITATGQRVTLRCSPRSGDLSVYWYQQSLDQGLQFLIQYYNGEERAKGNILERFSAQQFPDLHSELNLSSLELGDSALYFCASSIRGGEFGNTIYFGEGSWLTVV.